The 14 T cell receptor beta chains below come from one sample, sequenced in a study of OX40 agonist ivuxolimab in advanced cancers. Assay used: immunoSEQ multiplex PCR; TCRdb lists only in-frame clones, some missing. This table holds about 77,000 clones, 85% found once. Sequenced here: CD4+ or CD8+ T cells sorted from blood, sampled in a trial of the OX40 agonist ivuxolimab. The source of these receptors is an adult with an advanced solid tumor such as melanoma, head and neck, liver or kidney cancer.

The rearrangement uses TRBV25-1 and TRBJ2-1, with D perhaps matching TRBD1 or TRBD2 (6 bases each). CDR1 is MGHDK, CDR2 SYGVNS, per germline. The CDR3 extends over 14 amino acids. V lost 8 bases, J lost 5 bases, and 16 bases lay in between. CDR3 loop: CASGLRGRNNEQFF. The DNA for the CDR3 is TGTGCCAGCGGTCTAAGGGGGAGGAACAATGAGCAGTTCTTC.

This rearrangement joins TRBV7-3 to TRBJ2-1; D gene uncertain. The CDR3 has 15 residues. Germline-derived CDR1 and CDR2 are SGHTA and FQGTGA. Trimming left V 0 bases short and J 0 bases short, with 6 bases between. CDR3 DNA sequence: TGTGCCAGCAGCTTAACACAGAGCTCCTACAATGAGCAGTTCTTC. Translating it yields CASSLTQSSYNEQFF.

The genes are TRBV6-6 and TRBJ2-2, with D perhaps TRBD1 (7 bases). Germline V CDR1 and CDR2: MNHNY, SVGAGI (reference sequence). This CDR3 is built from 16 residues. Trimming removed 0 bases at V and 4 bases at J, with 12 bases between. The CDR3, as DNA: TGTGCCAGCAGTTACTCGGCAGGGGGAGGCACCGGGGAGCTGTTTTTT. This gives the protein CASSYSAGGGTGELFF.

The chain uses TRBV27 and TRBJ2-5, with D perhaps given as TRBD1 or TRBD2 (5 bases each). The V gene lost 8 bases and the J gene lost 0 bases, with 28 bases spanning the gap. CDR1 and CDR2 (germline): MNHEY, SMNVEV (reference sequence). The CDR3 runs to 19 residues. The CDR3 spells CASPFSQGFERQYQETQYF. Written as DNA, the CDR3 is TGTGCCAGCCCCTTTTCTCAGGGATTTGAGCGGCAGTACCAAGAGACCCAGTACTTC.

The rearrangement uses TRBV9 and TRBJ1-5; D not certain. The ends were cut back, 0 bases at V and 5 bases at J, with 6 bases in the middle. The germline V gene has CDR1 SGDLS and CDR2 YYNGEE. CDR3 size: 13 residues. For the CDR3, the DNA is TGTGCCAGCAGCGTAGGGCATGATCAGCCCCAGCATTTT. Translated: CASSVGHDQPQHF.

The genes are TRBV2 and TRBJ1-2; D is possibly TRBD1 (6 bases). Germline CDR1 SNHLY, CDR2 FYNNEI. The CDR3 is 14 residues long. V lost 6 bases and J 6 bases, leaving 17 bases between the germline ends. This chain's CDR3 is CASRYREVEDGYTF. The CDR3 DNA reads as TGTGCCAGCAGGTACAGGGAGGTAGAGGATGGCTACACCTTC.

The V call is TRBV27, the J call TRBJ2-2, with 7 bases fitting TRBD2. Germline loops: CDR1 MNHEY, CDR2 SMNVEV (reference sequence). The CDR3 covers 14 residues. Trimming removed 2 bases from V and 6 bases from J; junction bases left unmatched: 3. Here the CDR3 reads CASSLGRGSGELFF. For the CDR3, the DNA is TGTGCCAGCAGTTTAGGGAGGGGATCCGGGGAGCTGTTTTTT.

The rearrangement links TRBV5-6 to TRBJ1-5, with D unclear. Trimming cost V 0 bases and J 5 bases, with 9 bases left between them. In germline, CDR1 is SGHDT, CDR2 YYEEEE. The CDR3 is 14 amino acids. CDR3 protein: CASSLGRVDQPQHF. The CDR3 DNA is TGTGCCAGCAGCTTGGGCAGAGTCGATCAGCCCCAGCATTTT.

The chain combines TRBV19 with TRBJ2-4; 10 nucleotides align to TRBD1. The CDR3 sequence is 14 residues long. V lost 4 bases and J lost 6; bases outside the gene matches: 3. In germline, CDR1 is LNHDA, CDR2 SQIVND (reference sequence). The CDR3 nucleotides read TGTGCCAGTAGTACCCGGGACAGGGGAAACATTCAGTACTTC. Its protein product is CASSTRDRGNIQYF.

The chain couples TRBV6-5 to TRBJ1-1, with 9 bases aligning to TRBD1. V lost 6 bases, J lost 10 bases, and 6 bases stayed unmatched. CDR1 and CDR2 from the germline V gene are MNHEY and SVGAGI. This CDR3 region has 12 residues. The CDR3 protein is CASRQGARGAFF. The CDR3, as DNA: TGTGCCAGCAGACAGGGGGCGCGGGGAGCTTTCTTT.

J is TRBJ1-3 and V is TRBV18; no definite D call. Germline lookup yields CDR1 KGHSH and CDR2 LQKENI. V lost 1 base and J 0 bases, leaving 10 bases between the germline ends. The CDR3 is 16 residues long. CDR3 bases: TGTGCCAGCTCACCACTCGGGCTGAGCTCTGGAAACACCATATATTTT. This gives the protein CASSPLGLSSGNTIYF.

This sequence joins TRBV19 and TRBJ2-3; 11 bases are a match to TRBD2. This CDR3 is built from 14 residues. Germline V gene sequence: CDR1 LNHDA, CDR2 SQIVND (reference sequence). V lost 8 bases, J lost 5 bases, and 6 bases stayed unmatched. The CDR3 DNA follows: TGTGCCAGTGTAGCGGGGGGGCACGAAGATACGCAGTATTTT. Its translation: CASVAGGHEDTQYF.

The J gene is TRBJ2-1, the V gene TRBV2, with D perhaps matching TRBD1 or TRBD2 (6 bases each). V lost 6 bases and J 0 bases, leaving 9 bases between the germline ends. This CDR3 region has 14 residues. The germline CDR1 and CDR2 sequences are SNHLY and FYNNEI. DNA of the CDR3: TGTGCCAGCAGAGGGGGGCTCTCCTACAATGAGCAGTTCTTC. This translates into CASRGGLSYNEQFF.

This clone has more than one count but fewer than ten. The V call is TRBV18, the J call TRBJ1-1; no clear D. V shed 3 bases and J shed 0 bases, with 11 bases lying between them. CDR1 KGHSH and CDR2 LQKENI come from the germline V gene. The CDR3 length is 15 residues. The CDR3 DNA follows: TGTGCCAGCTCACCCACGGCAAACATGAACACTGAAGCTTTCTTT. Amino acids: CASSPTANMNTEAFF. The full variable domain, with the rest looked up from reference TRBV18 and TRBJ1-1, is NAGVMQNPRHLVRRRGQEARLRCSPMKGHSHVYWYRQLPEEGLKFMVYLQKENIIDESGMPKERFSAEFPKEGPSILRIQQVVRGDSAAYFCASSPTANMNTEAFFGQGTRLTVV.